This T cell receptor (beta chain) was found in a study of human T cells and chemical hapten exposure. TCRdb recomputed calls from the RACE reads with MiXCR, one row per CDR3 protein. Among about 70,000 distinct CDR3 sequences, 8.5% were seen once, and the ten largest hold about 3%. The germline gives CDR1 SGDLS, CDR2 YYNGEE. Between the trimmed V and J ends, which lost 1 base and 3 bases, there was a span of 11 bases. This CDR3 spans 16 amino acids. This clonotype was detected many times. As to time point: patch test 2, 6 weeks after DPC sensitization. Treatment meaning: therapeutic diphenylcyclopropenone sensitization with weekly scalp DPC.

This specimen consisted of whole blood, obtained in connection with sensitization to the hapten diphenylcyclopropenone (DPC). The chain links TRBV9 to TRBJ1-6; D not certain. The TCR sequence derives from a woman aged 45-65 years with alopecia areata. Some clones in this sample may be carry-over from other donors' samples. DNA of the CDR3: TGTGCCAGCAGCGTATCAGGCGCCGACTATAATTCACCCCTCCACTTT. Translation: CASSVSGADYNSPLHF.